This entry lists 32 T cell receptor beta chains sequenced from one sample in a study of T cell responses to AZD1222 COVID-19 vaccine. The assay was immunoSEQ multiplex PCR, and TCRdb's table has in-frame clones only and misses some. This table has under 150,000 clones, 90% appearing once. The specimen comprised peripheral blood, sampled 28 days after the second AZD1222 dose. These receptors all come from an adult who received the AZD1222 COVID-19 vaccine.

The V and J genes are TRBV28 and TRBJ1-1, with a tentative D call TRBD1 (5 bases). The V and J ends lost 7 bases and 3 bases respectively, with 9 bases between them. Per the germline V gene, CDR1 is MDHEN and CDR2 is SYDVKM. The CDR3 is 12 amino acids. CDR3 region: CASTRGDTEAFF. The CDR3, as DNA: TGTGCCAGCACTCGAGGGGACACTGAAGCTTTCTTT. Full variable domain (missing parts from reference TRBV28 and TRBJ1-1): DVKVTQSSRYLVKRTGEKVFLECVQDMDHENMFWYRQDPGLGLRLIYFSYDVKMKEKGDIPEGYSVSREKKERFSLILESASTNQTSMYLCASTRGDTEAFFGQGTRLTVV.

The genes are TRBV6-1 and TRBJ2-7; TRBD2 aligns across 8 bases. With 4 bases clipped from V and 2 bases from J, the junction kept 10 bases outside the gene matches. This CDR3 is 16 amino acids long. Germline CDR1 and CDR2: MNHNS and SASEGT. The CDR3 DNA is TGTGCCAGCAGTGTCGGCTCCGGGAGGGCGACCTACGAGCAGTACGTC. Protein product: CASSVGSGRATYEQYV.

The J gene is TRBJ1-2, the V gene TRBV24-1; D not resolved. This CDR3 comprises 13 residues. Trimming removed 3 bases at V and 3 bases at J, with 7 bases between. Germline-derived CDR1 and CDR2 are KGHDR and SFDVKD. CDR3 loop: CATSDVGYYGYTF. In DNA form, the CDR3 reads TGTGCCACCAGTGATGTAGGGTACTATGGCTACACCTTC.

The V and J genes are TRBV4-3 and TRBJ2-1, with D maybe TRBD2 (6 bases). The CDR3 contains 14 residues. The germline V gene encodes CDR1 LGHNA and CDR2 YSLEER. V was pared by 3 bases and J by 8 bases, with 14 bases between. CDR3 sequence (DNA): TGCGCCAGCAGCCAGAGGGGACGCGGGGATGAGCAGTTCTTC. This gives the protein CASSQRGRGDEQFF.

J is TRBJ1-1 and V is TRBV29-1; TRBD1 agrees at 10 bases. CDR1 is SQVTM, CDR2 ANQGSEA, per germline. Trimming cost V 5 bases and J 1 base; bases outside gene matches: 4. This CDR3 is built from 14 residues. The CDR3 DNA is TGCAGCGTTCGACAGGGGGCAGGGAACACTGAAGCTTTCTTT. Protein product: CSVRQGAGNTEAFF.

The chain couples TRBV24-1 to TRBJ2-1; D is uncertain. Trimming took 5 bases from V and 0 from J, leaving 13 bases between them. CDR1 is KGHDR and CDR2 is SFDVKD in the germline V gene. This CDR3 has 16 amino acids. CDR3 protein: CATSVGTGRSYNEQFF. The CDR3 DNA reads as TGTGCCACCAGTGTCGGAACGGGTCGCTCCTACAATGAGCAGTTCTTC.

J is TRBJ1-4 and V is TRBV5-1; 7 bases are a match to TRBD1. There are 15 residues in the CDR3. Germline CDR1 SGHRS, CDR2 YFSETQ. J lost 4 bases, V lost 1 base, and 4 bases had no gene match. The CDR3 region is CASSLTGVDNEKLFF. The CDR3 DNA sequence: TGCGCCAGCAGCTTGACAGGGGTCGATAATGAAAAACTGTTTTTT.

The chain combines TRBV4-1 with TRBJ1-5, with TRBD1 identical over 7 bases. This CDR3 is 15 amino acids long. Germline V gene sequence: CDR1 MGHRA, CDR2 YSYEKL. Unmatched junction bases numbered 4, after V lost 3 bases and J lost 2 bases. The CDR3 spells CASSQTGSGNQPQHF. The CDR3 DNA is TGCGCCAGCAGCCAGACAGGGAGTGGCAATCAGCCCCAGCATTTT.

This clone appeared a single time. This chain links TRBV28 with TRBJ1-2, with 7 bases matching TRBD1. The CDR3 is 15 residues long. J lost 3 bases, V lost 2 bases, and 6 bases had no gene match. Germline V gene sequence: CDR1 MDHEN, CDR2 SYDVKM. The CDR3 sequence: CASSLVPQGDYGYTF. In nucleotides, the CDR3 is TGTGCCAGCAGTTTAGTCCCGCAGGGGGACTATGGCTACACCTTC.

The table lists this clone with a few counts. The chain has TRBV3-1 (or the pseudogene TRBV3-2) and TRBJ2-5; D is perhaps TRBD1 or TRBD2 (5 bases each). The CDR3 runs 15 residues. V lost 0 bases and J lost 7, with 15 bases in between. In germline, CDR1 is LGHDT, CDR2 YNNKEL (reference sequence). The CDR3 nucleotides read TGTGCCAGCAGCCAAGAAAATCCCGGGACCTGGACCCAGTACTTC. It is translated as CASSQENPGTWTQYF.

J is TRBJ2-5 and V is TRBV10-3; possible D gene TRBD1, 6 bases. Trimming took 3 bases from V and 5 from J, leaving 16 bases between them. Germline V gives CDR1 ENHRY, CDR2 SYGVKD. This CDR3 region has 15 residues. CDR3 residues: CAISDPGAGVETQYF. The DNA for the CDR3 is TGTGCCATCAGTGACCCAGGAGCAGGGGTTGAGACCCAGTACTTC.

The chain combines TRBV19 with TRBJ2-1, with 8 bases lining up with TRBD1. Trimming removed 3 bases from V and 4 bases from J; junction bases left unmatched: 5. Germline loops: CDR1 LNHDA, CDR2 SQIVND (reference sequence). This CDR3 has 15 amino acids. Written as DNA, the CDR3 is TGTGCCAGTAGTATGGTCAGGGGGCTTTACAATGAGCAGTTCTTC. This translates into CASSMVRGLYNEQFF.

This clone was seen a few times. The chain employs TRBV9 and TRBJ2-5; no firm D call. V was clipped by 0 bases and J by 5 bases, with 14 bases between them. Germline assignment: CDR1 SGDLS and CDR2 YYNGEE. CDR3 length: 15 amino acids. The CDR3 sequence: CASSVAVSLTETQYF. The CDR3 nucleotides are TGTGCCAGCAGCGTAGCAGTTAGTTTAACGGAGACCCAGTACTTC.

This clone was picked up a small number of times. This sequence joins TRBV19 and TRBJ2-2; TRBD1 is a possible D gene (6 bases). V was clipped by 2 bases and J by 1 base, with 17 bases between them. Looked up from germline, CDR1 is LNHDA and CDR2 is SQIVND (reference sequence). This CDR3 contains 18 residues. The CDR3 spells CASSIKTTGYLNTGELFF. The CDR3 DNA sequence: TGTGCCAGTAGTATAAAGACCACAGGGTACCTGAACACCGGGGAGCTGTTTTTT.

The J gene is TRBJ1-6, the V gene TRBV18; D gene unclear. The germline V gene encodes CDR1 KGHSH and CDR2 LQKENI. The CDR3 has 17 amino acids. V was clipped by 2 bases and J by 8 bases, with 19 bases between them. The CDR3 reads CASSPSTIRGKDSPLHF. The CDR3 DNA reads as TGTGCCAGCTCACCAAGTACAATCCGAGGGAAGGATTCACCCCTCCACTTT. The full variable domain, its missing parts supplied by reference TRBV18 and TRBJ1-6, is NAGVMQNPRHLVRRRGQEARLRCSPMKGHSHVYWYRQLPEEGLKFMVYLQKENIIDESGMPKERFSAEFPKEGPSILRIQQVVRGDSAAYFCASSPSTIRGKDSPLHFGNGTRLTVT.

The CDR3: CASSTRTGRDYGYTF. DNA for the CDR3: TGTGCCAGCAGCACTAGGACAGGGCGGGACTATGGCTACACCTTC. V and J are TRBV7-9 and TRBJ1-2; 8 bases align to TRBD1. CDR1 and CDR2 from the germline V gene are SEHNR and FQNEAQ (reference sequence). V lost 5 bases to trimming and J lost 3 bases; unmatched junction nucleotides: 8. This CDR3 comprises 15 residues.

The CDR3 reads CASSLGDKVYGYTF. CDR3 coding DNA: TGCGCCAGCAGCTTGGGGGACAAAGTCTATGGCTACACCTTC. The chain is built from TRBV5-1 and TRBJ1-2, with D possibly being TRBD1 (6 bases). The CDR3 is 14 residues long. The V gene's germline CDR1 is SGHRS and CDR2 YFSETQ. V lost 0 bases, J lost 4 bases, and 10 bases lay in between. Looking up the rest from reference TRBV5-1 and TRBJ1-2 gives the full variable domain: KAGVTQTPRYLIKTRGQQVTLSCSPISGHRSVSWYQQTPGQGLQFLFEYFSETQRNKGNFPGRFSGRQFSNSRSEMNVSTLELGDSALYLCASSLGDKVYGYTFGSGTRLTVV.

The chain has TRBV15 and TRBJ1-4; 7 positions match TRBD1. The CDR3 is 14 amino acids. Per germline, CDR1 LNHNV and CDR2 YYDKDF (reference sequence). With V trimmed by 6 bases and J by 5 bases, 6 bases remained unmatched. CDR3 protein: CATRRYRGNEKLFF. CDR3 DNA sequence: TGTGCCACCAGACGTTACAGGGGAAATGAAAAACTGTTTTTT. The entire variable domain, with the rest obtained from reference TRBV15 and TRBJ1-4, is as follows: DAMVIQNPRYQVTQFGKPVTLSCSQTLNHNVMYWYQQKSSQAPKLLFHYYDKDFNNEADTPDNFQSRRPNTSFCFLDIRSPGLGDTAMYLCATRRYRGNEKLFFGSGTQLSVL.

This sequence joins TRBV23-1 and TRBJ1-2, with 9 bases matching TRBD1. TRBV23-1 is marked as an open reading frame, function uncertain. The V gene end was trimmed by 0 bases and the J gene end by 2 bases; junction bases not matched to a gene: 13. The CDR3 has 19 amino acids. CDR3 residues: CASSQSPGQGMERNYGYTF. Here the CDR3 DNA reads TGCGCCAGCAGTCAATCTCCGGGACAGGGTATGGAGAGGAACTATGGCTACACCTTC.

The rearrangement links TRBV6-5 to TRBJ2-1, with D possibly TRBD2 on 6 matching bases. Germline lookup yields CDR1 MNHEY and CDR2 SVGAGI. Trimming pared 6 bases from V and 4 bases from J, leaving 16 bases between. This CDR3 has 15 residues. CDR3 protein: CASRSGQSGYNEQFF. CDR3 in DNA: TGTGCCAGCAGAAGCGGACAAAGCGGGTACAATGAGCAGTTCTTC.

This clone occurred a few times. The rearrangement joins TRBV6-1 to TRBJ1-2; a possible D gene is TRBD1 (6 bases). The CDR3 extends over 14 amino acids. The ends were cut back, 5 bases at V and 8 bases at J, with 18 bases in the middle. Germline CDR1 MNHNS, CDR2 SASEGT. The CDR3: CASSWGGRGGGYTF. CDR3 in DNA: TGTGCCAGCAGTTGGGGCGGCAGGGGTGGAGGCTACACCTTC.

This CDR3 is CASSYRDQETQYF. CDR3 sequence (DNA): TGTGCCAGCAGTTATAGGGACCAAGAGACCCAGTACTTC. This sequence joins TRBV6-6 and TRBJ2-5; no clear D. This CDR3 has 13 residues. In germline, CDR1 is MNHNY, CDR2 SVGAGI (reference sequence). Trimming removed 3 bases from V and 0 bases from J, with 5 bases in between.

The chain couples TRBV7-2 to TRBJ2-2; TRBD2 agrees at 8 bases. Germline assignment: CDR1 SGHTA and CDR2 FQGNSA. The CDR3 is made up of 14 amino acids. V lost 3 bases to trimming and J lost 5 bases; unmatched junction nucleotides: 2. CDR3: CASSFGGGTGELFF. DNA for the CDR3: TGTGCCAGCAGCTTCGGCGGGGGGACCGGGGAGCTGTTTTTT.

The chain has TRBV15 and TRBJ2-2; D unclear. Germline V CDR1 and CDR2: LNHNV, YYDKDF (reference sequence). The CDR3 loop spans 15 amino acids. V lost 1 base and J 1 base, leaving 7 bases between the germline ends. The CDR3 is CATSRVGKNTGELFF. In DNA, the CDR3 is TGTGCCACCAGCAGAGTCGGCAAGAACACCGGGGAGCTGTTTTTT.

The chain uses TRBV7-2 and TRBJ2-5, with a possible D match to TRBD2 (6 bases). V lost 7 bases and J lost 3, with 18 bases in between. The CDR3 has 15 amino acids. Germline values: CDR1 SGHTA, CDR2 FQGNSA. The CDR3 protein is CASTQSGGTEETQYF. CDR3 in DNA: TGTGCCAGCACCCAAAGCGGCGGGACGGAAGAGACCCAGTACTTC.

This chain links TRBV20-1 with TRBJ2-5; 9 bases are shared with TRBD2. From germline, CDR1 is DFQATT and CDR2 SNEGSKA (reference sequence). V lost 3 bases to trimming and J lost 4 bases; unmatched junction nucleotides: 3. This CDR3 has 13 amino acids. The CDR3 sequence: CSASSGGLETQYF. CDR3 nucleotide sequence: TGCAGTGCTAGTAGCGGGGGTTTAGAGACCCAGTACTTC.

This chain uses TRBV6-5 with TRBJ1-1; D is uncertain. CDR1 and CDR2 from the germline V gene are MNHEY and SVGAGI. With 5 bases removed from V and 2 bases from J, the gap between germline ends came to 9 bases. This CDR3 contains 13 residues. The CDR3 here is CASSKLINTEAFF. As DNA, the CDR3 is TGTGCCAGCAGTAAGTTGATTAACACTGAAGCTTTCTTT.

V and J are TRBV28 and TRBJ1-6; TRBD1 agrees at 10 bases. CDR3 size: 15 residues. Trimming cost V 8 bases and J 7 bases; bases outside gene matches: 8. CDR1 and CDR2 (germline): MDHEN, SYDVKM. CDR3 protein: CASHRDRGRNSPLHF. The CDR3, as DNA: TGTGCCAGCCACCGGGACAGGGGCCGAAATTCACCCCTCCACTTT. Looking up the rest from reference TRBV28 and TRBJ1-6 gives the full variable domain: DVKVTQSSRYLVKRTGEKVFLECVQDMDHENMFWYRQDPGLGLRLIYFSYDVKMKEKGDIPEGYSVSREKKERFSLILESASTNQTSMYLCASHRDRGRNSPLHFGNGTRLTVT.

The V gene is TRBV2, the J gene TRBJ2-2; 9 nucleotides line up with TRBD1. The germline gives CDR1 SNHLY, CDR2 FYNNEI. The CDR3 totals 15 residues. The V segment lost 4 bases and the J segment 4 bases; nucleotides outside the gene matches: 4. The CDR3 DNA sequence: TGTGCCAGCAGTGCTGGGACAGGGACCACCGGGGAGCTGTTTTTT. Residues: CASSAGTGTTGELFF.

The chain links TRBV29-1 to TRBJ2-7; D possibly corresponds to TRBD2 (5 bases). CDR3 length: 13 amino acids. Trimming cost V 3 bases and J 4 bases, with 13 bases left between them. Germline values: CDR1 SQVTM, CDR2 ANQGSEA. The CDR3 here is CSVDMGVQYEQYF. DNA for the CDR3: TGCAGCGTTGACATGGGAGTTCAATACGAGCAGTACTTC.

This chain links TRBV6-1 with TRBJ1-3; D not certain. V gave up 0 bases and J gave up 2 bases, with 14 bases separating them. Germline V gene sequence: CDR1 MNHNS, CDR2 SASEGT. This CDR3 has 17 amino acids. CDR3 nucleotide sequence: TGTGCCAGCAGTGAAGCACCCAGGTTCAAACCTGGAAACACCATATATTTT. Translating it yields CASSEAPRFKPGNTIYF.

The V gene is TRBV7-3, the J gene TRBJ2-7; TRBD1 matches 7 bases. The CDR3 totals 14 residues. CDR1 SGHTA and CDR2 FQGTGA come from the germline V gene. Trimming removed 4 bases from V and 4 bases from J; junction bases left unmatched: 7. The CDR3 protein is CASSSRQGSYEQYF. The CDR3 DNA sequence: TGTGCCAGCAGCTCCCGACAGGGCTCATACGAGCAGTACTTC.